Below, 21 T cell receptor beta chains from the same sample are listed, as sequenced in a study of cytomegalovirus exposure and HLA in healthy donors. The PCR used 60 Vbeta and 13 Jbeta primers. Generated by immunoSEQ multiplex PCR, the TCRdb table keeps only in-frame clones and is missing some. The repertoire holds some 170,000 clones, with around 86% as singletons. Input material: PBMCs. The source of these receptors is a middle-aged man in good health and CMV-seropositive.

The V gene is TRBV5-4, the J gene TRBJ2-3; D is perhaps TRBD1 (6 bases). Germline V gene sequence: CDR1 SGHNT, CDR2 YYREEE (reference sequence). Trimming left V 0 bases short and J 7 bases short, with 12 bases between. The CDR3 has 14 amino acids. The CDR3 coding sequence is TGTGCCAGCAGCTTGGGAGGGGGTGGGAATACGCAGTATTTT. It translates to CASSLGGGGNTQYF.

The rearrangement uses TRBV7-2 and TRBJ2-7, with TRBD1 matching 7 bases. The germline gives CDR1 SGHTA, CDR2 FQGNSA. The CDR3 extends over 15 amino acids. V shed 6 bases, J shed 5 bases, and the junction held 13 bases outside the gene matches. In DNA, the CDR3 is TGTGCCAGCAGACCAACACAGGGGCCTTGGGACGAGCAGTACTTC. Translation gives CASRPTQGPWDEQYF. Using reference TRBV7-2 and TRBJ2-7 for the parts outside the CDR3, the full variable domain is GAGVSQSPSNKVTEKGKDVELRCDPISGHTALYWYRQSLGQGLEFLIYFQGNSAPDKSGLPSDRFSAERTGGSVSTLTIQRTQQEDSAVYLCASRPTQGPWDEQYFGPGTRLTVT.

The chain joins TRBV4-1 to TRBJ1-3, with 9 bases matching TRBD1. The CDR3 consists of 18 residues. Germline-derived CDR1 and CDR2 are MGHRA and YSYEKL. The trim removed 0 bases at V and 9 bases at J, leaving 15 bases unmatched. The CDR3 nucleotides are TGCGCCAGCAGCCAAGAAGGGACCACAGGGGGCCCTAGAGGCACCATATATTTT. Encoded protein: CASSQEGTTGGPRGTIYF.

V gene TRBV30 combines with J gene TRBJ2-2; 7 nucleotides agree with TRBD2. The CDR3 runs to 17 residues. Germline CDR1 reads GTSNPN; CDR2 reads SVGIG (reference sequence). Germline trimming cut 2 bases from V and 7 bases from J; bases unmatched to any gene: 16. This CDR3 is CAWSHRRLGGEVGELFF. Here the CDR3 DNA reads TGTGCCTGGAGTCATAGACGCCTGGGGGGGGAGGTCGGGGAGCTGTTTTTT.

The chain joins TRBV21-1 to TRBJ2-7; TRBD1, the D gene given by the table, was not confirmed from the DNA. TRBV21-1 is marked as a pseudogene. The CDR3 loop spans 17 amino acids. The CDR3 sequence: CASSKAQGKIPNYEQYF. In DNA form, the CDR3 reads TGTGCCAGCAGCAAAGCGCAGGGGAAGATACCTAACTACGAGCAGTACTTC.

The chain joins TRBV4-3 to TRBJ2-5, with D unclear. The ends were cut back, 0 bases at V and 5 bases at J, with 10 bases in the middle. The length of the CDR3 is 14 residues. Germline CDR1 LGHNA, CDR2 YSLEER. This CDR3 reads CASSQDLGPETQYF. The CDR3 DNA sequence: TGCGCCAGCAGCCAAGATCTTGGGCCGGAGACCCAGTACTTC.

This clone was counted between two and nine times. This chain connects TRBV5-1 to TRBJ1-1; perhaps TRBD1 as D (5 bases). CDR3 size: 15 residues. V lost 8 bases, J lost 1 base, and 18 bases lay in between. CDR1 and CDR2 (germline): SGHRS, YFSETQ. The CDR3 DNA is TGCGCCAGTAAGCTGGGGGGAGGCGGGAACACTGAAGCTTTCTTT. Its protein is CASKLGGGGNTEAFF.

V is TRBV19 and J is TRBJ1-2; D not certain. V was clipped by 3 bases and J by 5 bases, with 19 bases between them. The CDR3 has 16 residues. Germline-derived CDR1 and CDR2 are LNHDA and SQIVND (reference sequence). The CDR3 DNA reads as TGTGCCAGTAGTATTAACCCGTTACTAAATCGGTATGGCTACACCTTC. Translated: CASSINPLLNRYGYTF.

The chain is built from TRBV19 and TRBJ2-2, with 7 bases aligning to TRBD2. V was pared by 4 bases and J by 4 bases, with 6 bases of the junction left unmatched. Germline V lookup: CDR1 LNHDA, CDR2 SQIVND (reference sequence). The CDR3 spans 15 residues. This CDR3 reads CASSTRTRPTGELFF. CDR3 sequence (DNA): TGTGCCAGTAGTACCCGGACTAGACCCACCGGGGAGCTGTTTTTT.

The V and J genes are TRBV7-9 and TRBJ2-1, with a tentative D call TRBD1 (6 bases). With 5 bases removed from V and 5 bases from J, the gap between germline ends came to 19 bases. This CDR3 is 16 amino acids long. The germline gives CDR1 SEHNR, CDR2 FQNEAQ (reference sequence). The CDR3 sequence: CASSQLGTSINNEQFF. As DNA, the CDR3 is TGTGCCAGCAGCCAATTGGGGACATCCATAAACAATGAGCAGTTCTTC.

A word on this clone: This CDR3 is also generated by other DNA sequences in the sample. The rearrangement uses TRBV9 and TRBJ2-7; the D is unclear. Per the germline V gene, CDR1 is SGDLS and CDR2 is YYNGEE. The CDR3 is 13 amino acids. Trimming removed 0 bases from V and 1 base from J, with 5 bases in between. The CDR3 bases are TGTGCCAGCAGCGTAGGCGGTTCCTACGAGCAGTACTTC. It encodes CASSVGGSYEQYF.

The chain links TRBV4-2 to TRBJ2-5; TRBD2 matches at 12 bases. The CDR3 contains 16 residues. The V segment lost 0 bases and the J segment 2 bases; nucleotides outside the gene matches: 1. Germline-derived CDR1 and CDR2 are LGHNA and YNFKEQ. CDR3 loop: CASSQDLAGGQETQYF. The CDR3 DNA is TGTGCCAGCAGCCAAGATCTAGCGGGGGGGCAAGAGACCCAGTACTTC.

This chain connects TRBV18 to TRBJ1-1; D gene uncertain. Per the germline V gene, CDR1 is KGHSH and CDR2 is LQKENI. The CDR3 extends over 13 amino acids. V lost 4 bases and J lost 1, with 7 bases in between. This chain's CDR3 is CASSRRENTEAFF. The CDR3 DNA sequence: TGTGCCAGCTCACGTAGAGAGAACACTGAAGCTTTCTTT.

This clone was seen a single time. The chain recombines TRBV28 with TRBJ2-7, with 9 bases fitting TRBD1. Germline values: CDR1 MDHEN, CDR2 SYDVKM. There are 14 residues in the CDR3. Trimming took 5 bases from V and 2 from J; bases not matched to a gene: 4. CDR3 sequence reads: CASSSRQGAYEQYF. The DNA for the CDR3 is TGTGCCAGCAGTAGCAGACAGGGGGCCTACGAGCAGTACTTC.

The chain is built from TRBV16 and TRBJ2-7; 7 bases are a match to TRBD1. This CDR3 contains 13 residues. J lost 10 bases, V lost 0 bases, and 6 bases had no gene match. Germline V gene lookup returns CDR1 KGHSY and CDR2 FQNENV. The CDR3 DNA is TGTGCCAGCAGCCAATCGGTTGGGACAGACCAGTACTTC. Residues: CASSQSVGTDQYF.

The chain links TRBV6-5 to TRBJ2-2; 9 nucleotides line up with TRBD1. Germline CDR1 reads MNHEY; CDR2 reads SVGAGI. V was pared by 2 bases and J by 8 bases, with 3 bases of the junction left unmatched. The CDR3 spans 14 residues. The CDR3 region is CASSYGQGYGELFF. The CDR3 coding sequence is TGTGCCAGCAGTTACGGACAGGGGTATGGGGAGCTGTTTTTT.

The gene calls are TRBV2 and TRBJ2-5; tentatively, D is TRBD1 (5 bases). The tail of the sequence fits TRBJ2-7 better, so the J call may be wrong. The CDR3 covers 13 residues. The germline CDR1 and CDR2 sequences are SNHLY and FYNNEI. CDR3 sequence: CASRGSGSYEQYF. CDR3 coding DNA: TGTGCCAGCAGGGGGTCAGGGTCCTACGAGCAGTACTTC.

In the case of this clone: The sample contains more than one DNA sequence encoding this CDR3. J is TRBJ1-2 and V is TRBV7-9; TRBD1 matches 9 bases. The V gene end was trimmed by 3 bases and the J gene end by 1 base; junction bases not matched to a gene: 3. Germline V CDR1 and CDR2: SEHNR, FQNEAQ (reference sequence). The CDR3 extends over 15 amino acids. The CDR3 is CASSLGTGSNYGYTF. The DNA for the CDR3 is TGTGCCAGCAGCTTGGGGACAGGGAGTAACTATGGCTACACCTTC.

This sequence joins TRBV7-6 and TRBJ2-6, with D tentatively TRBD1 (6 bases). CDR1 is SGHVS, CDR2 FNYEAQ, per germline. The CDR3 totals 15 residues. Trimming took 4 bases from V and 3 from J, leaving 10 bases between them. The CDR3 here is CASSSGVVGANVLTF. DNA of the CDR3: TGTGCCAGCAGCTCAGGGGTGGTTGGGGCCAACGTCCTGACTTTC.

The CDR3 sequence: CASSLLAPPETQYF. DNA of the CDR3: TGTGCCAGCAGTTTATTAGCACCCCCAGAGACCCAGTACTTC. The chain has TRBV27 and TRBJ2-5; D not certain. Between the trimmed V and J ends, which lost 1 base and 4 bases, there was a span of 10 bases. CDR3 length: 14 residues. Germline CDR1 reads MNHEY; CDR2 reads SMNVEV (reference sequence).

J is TRBJ2-3 and V is TRBV7-3, with D possibly TRBD2 on 6 matching bases. This CDR3 is 14 amino acids long. Germline assignment: CDR1 SGHTA and CDR2 FQGTGA. V lost 5 bases to trimming and J lost 2 bases, with 11 bases between them. CDR3 protein: CASSRDFSTDTQYF. The CDR3 DNA sequence: TGTGCCAGCAGCCGGGACTTCTCCACAGATACGCAGTATTTT.